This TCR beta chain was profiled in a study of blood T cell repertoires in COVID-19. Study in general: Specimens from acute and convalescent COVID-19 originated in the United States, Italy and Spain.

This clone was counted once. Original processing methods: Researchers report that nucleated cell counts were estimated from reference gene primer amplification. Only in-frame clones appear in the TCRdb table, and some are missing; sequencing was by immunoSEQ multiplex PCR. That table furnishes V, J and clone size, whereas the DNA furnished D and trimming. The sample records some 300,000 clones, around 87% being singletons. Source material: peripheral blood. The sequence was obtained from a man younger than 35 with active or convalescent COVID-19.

CDR3 sequence reads: CASSRFPDSLRQPQHF. The CDR3 nucleotides read TGTGCCAGCAGCCGTTTCCCCGACAGTTTGAGGCAGCCCCAGCATTTT. The V and J genes are TRBV7-9 and TRBJ1-5, with D possibly TRBD1 on 5 matching bases. V was trimmed by 5 bases and J by 7 bases, leaving 21 bases between them. CDR1 is SEHNR and CDR2 is FQNEAQ in the germline V gene (reference sequence). CDR3 length equals 16 residues.